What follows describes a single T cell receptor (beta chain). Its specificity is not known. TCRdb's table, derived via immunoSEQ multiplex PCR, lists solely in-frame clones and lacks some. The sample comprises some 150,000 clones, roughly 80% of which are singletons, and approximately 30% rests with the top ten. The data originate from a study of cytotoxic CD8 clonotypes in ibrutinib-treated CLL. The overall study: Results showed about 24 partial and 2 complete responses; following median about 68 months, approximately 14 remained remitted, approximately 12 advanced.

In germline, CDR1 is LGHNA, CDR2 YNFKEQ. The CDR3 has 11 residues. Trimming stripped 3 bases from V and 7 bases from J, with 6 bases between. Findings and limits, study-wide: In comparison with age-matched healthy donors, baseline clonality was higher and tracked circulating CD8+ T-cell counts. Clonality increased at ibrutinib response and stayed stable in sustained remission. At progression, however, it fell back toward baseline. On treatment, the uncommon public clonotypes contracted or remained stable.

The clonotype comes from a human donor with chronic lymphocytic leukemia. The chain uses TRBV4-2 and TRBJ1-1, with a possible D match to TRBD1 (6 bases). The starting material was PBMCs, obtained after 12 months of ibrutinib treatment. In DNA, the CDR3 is TGTGCCAGCAGCCAGGGACATGAAGCTTTCTTT. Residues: CASSQGHEAFF.